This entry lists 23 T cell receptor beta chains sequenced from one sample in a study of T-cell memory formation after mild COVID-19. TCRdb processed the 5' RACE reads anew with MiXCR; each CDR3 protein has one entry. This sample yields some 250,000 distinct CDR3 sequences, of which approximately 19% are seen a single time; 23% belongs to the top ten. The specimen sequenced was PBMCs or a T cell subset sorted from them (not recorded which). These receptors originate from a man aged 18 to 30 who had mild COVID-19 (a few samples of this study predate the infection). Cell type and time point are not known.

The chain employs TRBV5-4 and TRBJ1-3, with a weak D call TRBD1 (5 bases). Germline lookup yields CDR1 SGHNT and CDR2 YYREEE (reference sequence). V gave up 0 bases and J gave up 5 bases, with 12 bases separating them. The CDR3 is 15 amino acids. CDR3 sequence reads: CASSLAKVGRNTIYF. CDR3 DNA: TGTGCCAGCAGCTTGGCCAAGGTGGGGCGAAACACCATATATTTT.

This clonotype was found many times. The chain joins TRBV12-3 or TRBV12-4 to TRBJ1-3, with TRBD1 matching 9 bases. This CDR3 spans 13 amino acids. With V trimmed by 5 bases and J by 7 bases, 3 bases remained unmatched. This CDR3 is CASSATGGNTIYF. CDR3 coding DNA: TGTGCCAGCAGTGCGACAGGGGGTAACACCATATATTTT.

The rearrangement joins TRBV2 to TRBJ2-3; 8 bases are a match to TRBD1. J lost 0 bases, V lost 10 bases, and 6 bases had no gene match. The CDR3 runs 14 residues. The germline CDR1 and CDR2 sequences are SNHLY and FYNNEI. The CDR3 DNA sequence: TGTGCCACCACGCGGGACAGGAGCACAGATACGCAGTATTTT. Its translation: CATTRDRSTDTQYF. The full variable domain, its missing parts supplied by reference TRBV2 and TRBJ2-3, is EPEVTQTPSHQVTQMGQEVILRCVPISNHLYFYWYRQILGQKVEFLVSFYNNEISEKSEIFDDQFSVERPDGSNFTLKIRSTKLEDSAMYFCATTRDRSTDTQYFGPGTRLTVL.

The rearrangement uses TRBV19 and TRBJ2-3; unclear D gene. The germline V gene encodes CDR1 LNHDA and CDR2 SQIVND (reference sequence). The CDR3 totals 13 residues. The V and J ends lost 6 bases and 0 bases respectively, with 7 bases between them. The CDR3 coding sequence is TGTGCCAGTAGACAGTATAGCACAGATACGCAGTATTTT. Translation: CASRQYSTDTQYF.

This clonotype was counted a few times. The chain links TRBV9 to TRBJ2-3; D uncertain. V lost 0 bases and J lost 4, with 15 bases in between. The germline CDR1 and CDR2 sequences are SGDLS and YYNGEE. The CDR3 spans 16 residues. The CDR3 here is CASSVATGSVPDTQYF. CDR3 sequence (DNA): TGTGCCAGCAGCGTAGCCACCGGATCGGTTCCAGATACGCAGTATTTT. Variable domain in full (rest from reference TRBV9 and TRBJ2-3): DSGVTQTPKHLITATGQRVTLRCSPRSGDLSVYWYQQSLDQGLQFLIQYYNGEERAKGNILERFSAQQFPDLHSELNLSSLELGDSALYFCASSVATGSVPDTQYFGPGTRLTVL.

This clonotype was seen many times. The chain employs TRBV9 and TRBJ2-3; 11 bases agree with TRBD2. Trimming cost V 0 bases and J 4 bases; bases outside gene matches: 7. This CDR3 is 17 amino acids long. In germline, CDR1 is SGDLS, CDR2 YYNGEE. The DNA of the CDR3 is TGTGCCAGCAGCGTAGCGGGTAGCGGGGGGGCCGCAGATACGCAGTATTTT. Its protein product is CASSVAGSGGAADTQYF.

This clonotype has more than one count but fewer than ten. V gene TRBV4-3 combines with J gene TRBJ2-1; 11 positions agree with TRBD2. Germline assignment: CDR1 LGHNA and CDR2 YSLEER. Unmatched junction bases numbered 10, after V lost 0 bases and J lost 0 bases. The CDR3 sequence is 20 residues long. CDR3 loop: CASSQDLGLAALSSYNEQFF. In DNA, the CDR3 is TGCGCCAGCAGCCAAGATTTGGGACTAGCGGCCCTGAGCTCCTACAATGAGCAGTTCTTC.

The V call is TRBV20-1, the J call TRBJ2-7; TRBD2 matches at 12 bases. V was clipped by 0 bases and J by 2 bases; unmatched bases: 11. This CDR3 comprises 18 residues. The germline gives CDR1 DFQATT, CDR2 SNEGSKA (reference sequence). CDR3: CSARDNGLAGGTPYEQYF. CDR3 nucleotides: TGCAGTGCTAGAGATAATGGGCTAGCGGGAGGGACGCCCTACGAGCAGTACTTC.

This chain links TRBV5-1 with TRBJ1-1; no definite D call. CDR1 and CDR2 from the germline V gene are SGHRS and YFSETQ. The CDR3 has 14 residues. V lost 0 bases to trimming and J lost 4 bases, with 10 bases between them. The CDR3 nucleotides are TGCGCCAGCAGCTTGGCCCTTGGATCCACTGAAGCTTTCTTT. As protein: CASSLALGSTEAFF.

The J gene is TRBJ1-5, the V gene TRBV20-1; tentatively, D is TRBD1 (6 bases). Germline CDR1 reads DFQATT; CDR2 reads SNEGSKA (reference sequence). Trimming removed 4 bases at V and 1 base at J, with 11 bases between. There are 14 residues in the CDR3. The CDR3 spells CSATTTGSNQPQHF. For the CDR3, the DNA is TGCAGTGCTACGACTACAGGGAGCAATCAGCCCCAGCATTTT.

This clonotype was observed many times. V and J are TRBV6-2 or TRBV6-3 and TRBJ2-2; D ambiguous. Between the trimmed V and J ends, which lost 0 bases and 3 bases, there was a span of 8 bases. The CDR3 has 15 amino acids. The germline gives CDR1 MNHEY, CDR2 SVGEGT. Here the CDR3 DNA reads TGTGCCAGCAGTTACTCGAAAAGGGACACCGGGGAGCTGTTTTTT. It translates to CASSYSKRDTGELFF.

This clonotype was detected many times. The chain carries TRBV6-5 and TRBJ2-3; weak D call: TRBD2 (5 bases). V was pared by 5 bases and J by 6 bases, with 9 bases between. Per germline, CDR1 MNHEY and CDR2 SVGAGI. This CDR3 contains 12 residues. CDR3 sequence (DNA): TGTGCCAGCAGTACACTAGATGATACGCAGTATTTT. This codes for CASSTLDDTQYF.

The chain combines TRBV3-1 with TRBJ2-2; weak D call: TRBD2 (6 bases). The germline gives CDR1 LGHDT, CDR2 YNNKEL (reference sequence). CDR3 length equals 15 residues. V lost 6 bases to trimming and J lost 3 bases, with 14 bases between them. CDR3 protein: CASRRTTGDTGELFF. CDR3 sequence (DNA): TGTGCCAGCAGACGAACGACGGGGGACACCGGGGAGCTGTTTTTT.

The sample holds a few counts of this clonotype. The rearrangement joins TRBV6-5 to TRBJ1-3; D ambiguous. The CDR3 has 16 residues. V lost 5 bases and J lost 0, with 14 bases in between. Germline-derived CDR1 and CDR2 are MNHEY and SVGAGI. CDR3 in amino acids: CASSRYGSFSGNTIYF. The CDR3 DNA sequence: TGTGCCAGCAGTCGGTACGGGAGCTTCTCTGGAAACACCATATATTTT.

In DNA, the CDR3 is TGTGCCAGCAGCGCCCTCGTGGGGGTTGACACTGAAGCTTTCTTT. Amino acids: CASSALVGVDTEAFF. The genes are TRBV7-2 and TRBJ1-1; maybe TRBD1 (5 bases). Trimming shortened V by 5 bases and J by 3 bases, and 16 bases separated the two germline ends. The CDR3 has 15 amino acids. Germline V gene lookup returns CDR1 SGHTA and CDR2 FQGNSA.

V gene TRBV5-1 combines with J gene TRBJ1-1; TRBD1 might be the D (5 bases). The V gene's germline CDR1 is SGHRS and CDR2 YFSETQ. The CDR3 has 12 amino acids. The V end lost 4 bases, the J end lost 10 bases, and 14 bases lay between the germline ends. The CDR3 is CASSDTGLRAFF. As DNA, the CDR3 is TGCGCCAGCAGCGATACAGGCTTAAGAGCTTTCTTT.

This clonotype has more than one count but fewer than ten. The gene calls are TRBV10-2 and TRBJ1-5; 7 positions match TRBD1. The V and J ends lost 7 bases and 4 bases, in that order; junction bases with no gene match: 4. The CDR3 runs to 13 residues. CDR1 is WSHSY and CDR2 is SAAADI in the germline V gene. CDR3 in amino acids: CASTSGGNQPQHF. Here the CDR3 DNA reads TGCGCCAGCACGTCAGGGGGGAATCAGCCCCAGCATTTT.

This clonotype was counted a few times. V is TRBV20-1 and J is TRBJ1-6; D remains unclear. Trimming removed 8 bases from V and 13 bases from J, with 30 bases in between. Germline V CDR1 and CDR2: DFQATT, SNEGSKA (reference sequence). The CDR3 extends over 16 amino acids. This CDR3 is CSNLENPLVGFRPLHF. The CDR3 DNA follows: TGCAGTAACCTCGAAAATCCATTAGTGGGTTTTCGGCCCCTCCACTTT.

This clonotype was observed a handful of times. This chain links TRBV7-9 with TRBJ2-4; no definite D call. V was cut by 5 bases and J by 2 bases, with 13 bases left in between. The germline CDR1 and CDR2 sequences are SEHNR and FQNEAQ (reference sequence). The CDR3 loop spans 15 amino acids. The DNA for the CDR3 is TGTGCCAGCAGCCCCGGCGGTAGCTCCAAAAACATTCAGTACTTC. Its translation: CASSPGGSSKNIQYF.

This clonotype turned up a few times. CDR3 residues: CASSPRQGNSPLHF. The CDR3 nucleotides are TGTGCCAGCAGCCCTCGACAGGGGAATTCACCCCTCCACTTT. The V and J genes are TRBV7-2 and TRBJ1-6, with TRBD1 matching over 8 bases. J gave up 7 bases and V 5 bases, and 4 bases lay outside the gene matches. The CDR3 has 14 amino acids. Germline V gives CDR1 SGHTA, CDR2 FQGNSA.

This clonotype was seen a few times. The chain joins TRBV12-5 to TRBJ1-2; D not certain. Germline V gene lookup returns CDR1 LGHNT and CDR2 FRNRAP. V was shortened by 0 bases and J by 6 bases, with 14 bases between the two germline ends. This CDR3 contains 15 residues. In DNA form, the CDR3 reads TGTGCTAGTGGTTTGGTACTTCGGACGTCGGATGGCTACACCTTC. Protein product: CASGLVLRTSDGYTF.

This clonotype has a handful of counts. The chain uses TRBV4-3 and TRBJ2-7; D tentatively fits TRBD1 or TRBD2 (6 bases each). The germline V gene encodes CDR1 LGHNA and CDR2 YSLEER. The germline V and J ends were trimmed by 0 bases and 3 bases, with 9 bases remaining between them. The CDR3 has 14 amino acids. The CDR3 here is CASSQDKGGYEQYF. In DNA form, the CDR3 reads TGCGCCAGCAGCCAAGATAAGGGGGGCTACGAGCAGTACTTC.

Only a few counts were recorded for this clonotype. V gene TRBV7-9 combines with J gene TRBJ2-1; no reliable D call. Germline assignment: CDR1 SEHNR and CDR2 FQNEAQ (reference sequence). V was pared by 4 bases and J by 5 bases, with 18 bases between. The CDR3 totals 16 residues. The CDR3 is CASSSPGWKGHNEQFF. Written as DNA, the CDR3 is TGTGCCAGCAGCTCCCCCGGGTGGAAGGGCCACAATGAGCAGTTCTTC.